The 22 T cell receptor beta chains given below trace back to one sample, sequenced in a study of identical twins (TCRdb year 2016). The library was built by means of 5' RACE. The sequencer listed for this sample is Illumina HiSeq 2000. TCRdb reanalyzed the raw reads on its own, using fastp at Q25 for trimming and MiXCR for clone calling, and kept in-frame beta chains. CDR3 protein duplicates are merged, each entry listing the most common genes and DNA. The sample includes about 240,000 distinct CDR3 sequences, with about 13% observed a single time. The top ten clonotypes cover 3.5% to 5% of the sample. These sequences were also reported in another study, on yellow fever vaccine responses in identical twins.

The sample taken for sequencing was memory (CD45RO+) T cells sorted from blood. Read against the paper, the sample's cell subset or site label means: CD45RO+ enriched T cells. The receptors were sampled from a woman younger than 30 in good health.

In its sample, this clonotype was seen many times. At one boundary the junction diverges from the germline segment, which might be a read error. The chain uses TRBV7-7 and TRBJ2-1, with 9 nucleotides matching TRBD2. Per the germline V gene, CDR1 is SSHAT and CDR2 is FNYEAQ (reference sequence). The CDR3 covers 13 residues. CDR3 coding DNA: TGTGCTAGCAGCCGGACTAGCGACAATGAGCAGTTCTTC. Translation gives CASSRTSDNEQFF.

V usage is TRBV6-2 or TRBV6-3 and J usage is TRBJ2-1; D gene unclear. Germline CDR1 and CDR2: MNHEY and SVGEGT. V lost 2 bases and J lost 9, with 17 bases in between. CDR3 length: 15 residues. The CDR3 DNA reads TGTGCCAGCAGTTACCCCCAGACTTCGACTGCTGAGCAGTTCTTC. Protein: CASSYPQTSTAEQFF.

The rearrangement uses TRBV2 and TRBJ1-6; no firm D call. The V end was cut by 7 bases, the J end by 5 bases, with 9 bases between. CDR3 length: 13 residues. In germline, CDR1 is SNHLY, CDR2 FYNNEI. CDR3 nucleotide sequence: TGTGCCAGCATCAGGACGAATAATTCACCCCTCCACTTT. This gives the protein CASIRTNNSPLHF.

There are a few counts of this clonotype. The rearrangement joins TRBV5-1 to TRBJ2-5; TRBD1 agrees at 7 bases. The CDR3 has 15 amino acids. Looked up from germline, CDR1 is SGHRS and CDR2 is YFSETQ. The V gene end was trimmed by 4 bases and the J gene end by 5 bases; junction bases not matched to a gene: 11. DNA for the CDR3: TGCGCCAGCAGCCTGGCAGGGGGTTATGGGGAGACCCAGTACTTC. Its protein is CASSLAGGYGETQYF.

About this clonotype: A junction end diverges from the germline sequence, so it may reflect a read error. The chain recombines TRBV20-1 with TRBJ2-5; 10 bases agree with TRBD2. CDR3 length: 17 residues. Germline CDR1 DFQATT, CDR2 SNEGSKA (reference sequence). The CDR3 sequence is CCARVGVGAGGPETQYF. The CDR3 DNA follows: TGCTGTGCTAGAGTGGGGGTGGGAGCGGGGGGGCCCGAGACCCAGTACTTC.

This clonotype was recorded a few times. The rearrangement uses TRBV18 and TRBJ2-3; D gene unclear. CDR1 and CDR2 (germline): KGHSH, LQKENI. The CDR3 loop spans 13 amino acids. V dropped 4 bases and J dropped 0 bases, with 5 bases sitting between them. The CDR3 DNA sequence: TGTGCCAGCTCACGGACCAGCACAGATACGCAGTATTTT. Protein: CASSRTSTDTQYF.

The chain links TRBV6-2 or TRBV6-3 to TRBJ2-5; no definite D call. The V end was cut by 6 bases, the J end by 1 base, with 9 bases between. Germline V gene lookup returns CDR1 MNHEY and CDR2 SVGEGT. The CDR3 is made up of 13 amino acids. The CDR3: CASSTNPQETQYF. The CDR3 DNA sequence: TGTGCCAGCAGCACAAACCCCCAAGAGACCCAGTACTTC.

There are many counts of this clonotype. The genes are TRBV11-2 and TRBJ2-1; D is perhaps TRBD2 (6 bases). Looked up from germline, CDR1 is SGHAT and CDR2 is FQNNGV. Trimming cost V 2 bases and J 9 bases, with 8 bases left between them. CDR3 length: 12 amino acids. For the CDR3, the DNA is TGTGCCAGCAGCTTACCCGGGGGTGAGCAGTTCTTC. This sequence encodes CASSLPGGEQFF.

The chain joins TRBV7-2 to TRBJ2-7, with TRBD1 matching over 8 bases. With V trimmed by 1 base and J by 6 bases, 14 bases remained unmatched. Germline V CDR1 and CDR2: SGHTA, FQGNSA. The CDR3 has 17 amino acids. The CDR3 spells CASSLGSGQGAKAEQYF. The DNA of the CDR3 is TGTGCCAGCAGCTTAGGAAGTGGTCAGGGGGCGAAGGCCGAGCAGTACTTC.

This chain links TRBV27 with TRBJ2-5; 9 bases align to TRBD2. The germline V gene has CDR1 MNHEY and CDR2 SMNVEV (reference sequence). The V gene end was trimmed by 3 bases and the J gene end by 5 bases; junction bases not matched to a gene: 4. This CDR3 spans 14 amino acids. CDR3 amino acids: CASSLWREGETQYF. The CDR3 DNA reads as TGTGCCAGCAGTTTGTGGCGGGAGGGGGAGACCCAGTACTTC.

This clonotype was found once. The gene calls are TRBV5-5 and TRBJ2-5; TRBD2 matches at 9 bases. The CDR3 covers 14 residues. Germline CDR1 reads SGHKS; CDR2 reads YYEKEE (reference sequence). J gave up 5 bases and V 5 bases, and 7 bases lay outside the gene matches. This CDR3 is CASSRGGVIETQYF. CDR3 coding DNA: TGTGCCAGCAGTCGCGGGGGGGTTATCGAGACCCAGTACTTC.

This clonotype was picked up a small number of times. The chain couples TRBV11-2 to TRBJ2-6; weak D call: TRBD2 (7 bases). The CDR3 covers 18 residues. Trimming left V 2 bases short and J 0 bases short, with 14 bases between. Germline V lookup: CDR1 SGHAT, CDR2 FQNNGV. This chain's CDR3 is CASSLRAGATSGANVLTF. CDR3 coding DNA: TGTGCCAGCAGCTTACGGGCGGGGGCTACCTCTGGGGCCAACGTCCTGACTTTC.

This clonotype occurred many times. The chain combines TRBV3-1 with TRBJ2-6, with 8 bases matching TRBD2. CDR1 is LGHDT and CDR2 is YNNKEL in the germline V gene (reference sequence). The CDR3 runs to 18 residues. V lost 0 bases to trimming and J lost 0 bases; unmatched junction nucleotides: 4. The DNA of the CDR3 is TGTGCCAGCAGCCAAGATACGGGGGGGAGCTCTGGGGCCAACGTCCTGACTTTC. Protein: CASSQDTGGSSGANVLTF. Variable domain in full (rest from reference TRBV3-1 and TRBJ2-6): DTAVSQTPKYLVTQMGNDKSIKCEQNLGHDTMYWYKQDSKKFLKIMFSYNNKELIINETVPNRFSPKSPDKAHLNLHINSLELGDSAVYFCASSQDTGGSSGANVLTFGAGSRLTVL.

This clonotype was detected only a few times. V is TRBV6-1 and J is TRBJ2-7, with 7 bases fitting TRBD1. CDR1 MNHNS and CDR2 SASEGT come from the germline V gene. V lost 6 bases, J lost 0 bases, and 5 bases stayed unmatched. This CDR3 is built from 14 residues. CDR3 loop: CASRRPGGSYEQYF. The CDR3 DNA sequence: TGTGCCAGCAGGCGACCAGGGGGCTCCTACGAGCAGTACTTC.

The table lists this clonotype with a few counts. This sequence joins TRBV20-1 and TRBJ1-5; 9 nucleotides line up with TRBD1. From germline, CDR1 is DFQATT and CDR2 SNEGSKA (reference sequence). CDR3 length: 16 amino acids. V lost 2 bases and J lost 4; bases outside the gene matches: 9. CDR3 region: CSARPATGGGNQPQHF. The DNA for the CDR3 is TGCAGTGCTAGACCAGCGACAGGGGGAGGTAATCAGCCCCAGCATTTT.

This clonotype was seen only a few times. The rearrangement uses TRBV7-9 and TRBJ2-1; D possibly uses TRBD1 or TRBD2 (6 bases each). CDR1 is SEHNR and CDR2 is FQNEAQ in the germline V gene (reference sequence). CDR3 length: 14 amino acids. Trimming left V 8 bases short and J 5 bases short, with 16 bases between. For the CDR3, the DNA is TGTGCCAGCTCGGTTTGGGGGGCCAACAATGAGCAGTTCTTC. Translated: CASSVWGANNEQFF.

This clonotype turned up a few times. J is TRBJ2-2 and V is TRBV11-2; possibly TRBD1 or TRBD2 for D (6 bases each). The CDR3 has 15 residues. Germline V gene lookup returns CDR1 SGHAT and CDR2 FQNNGV. The ends were cut back, 10 bases at V and 1 base at J, with 16 bases in the middle. The CDR3 loop is CATEPGALNTGELFF. DNA for the CDR3: TGTGCCACCGAACCGGGGGCTTTGAACACCGGGGAGCTGTTTTTT.

The J gene is TRBJ1-5, the V gene TRBV9; no clear D. V dropped 4 bases and J dropped 1 base, with 12 bases sitting between them. The CDR3 extends over 15 amino acids. The germline CDR1 and CDR2 sequences are SGDLS and YYNGEE. CDR3 in DNA: TGTGCCAGCAGCCCCCTAGGGAGGAGCAATCAGCCCCAGCATTTT. Translating gives CASSPLGRSNQPQHF.

In its sample, this clonotype was seen many times. This chain joins TRBV10-3 and TRBJ2-7; D might be TRBD1 (6 bases). With 0 bases removed from V and 7 bases from J, the gap between germline ends came to 7 bases. This CDR3 has 12 residues. Germline V gene lookup returns CDR1 ENHRY and CDR2 SYGVKD. The CDR3 here is CAISESRGEQYF. The CDR3 bases are TGTGCCATCAGTGAGTCTAGGGGGGAGCAGTACTTC.

This clonotype was recorded at least ten times. This chain links TRBV3-1 with TRBJ2-1; 9 bases are a match to TRBD2. CDR1 and CDR2 (germline): LGHDT, YNNKEL (reference sequence). The CDR3 length is 16 residues. J gave up 4 bases and V 3 bases, and 7 bases lay outside the gene matches. DNA for the CDR3: TGTGCCAGCAGCCAGTCCGGGACTAGCTCATACAATGAGCAGTTCTTC. It is translated as CASSQSGTSSYNEQFF.

The chain links TRBV11-2 to TRBJ2-2, with 12 bases that match TRBD2. CDR3 length: 19 residues. CDR1 and CDR2 (germline): SGHAT, FQNNGV. The V and J ends lost 6 bases and 6 bases, in that order; junction bases with no gene match: 17. Here the CDR3 reads CASRPRTSGVRIVPGELFF. CDR3 in DNA: TGTGCCAGCAGGCCGCGGACTAGCGGGGTTCGGATTGTTCCCGGGGAGCTGTTTTTT.

There are a few counts of this clonotype. V and J are TRBV20-1 and TRBJ2-3; 8 bases align to TRBD2. Germline trimming cut 5 bases from V and 4 bases from J; bases unmatched to any gene: 8. Looked up from germline, CDR1 is DFQATT and CDR2 is SNEGSKA (reference sequence). The CDR3 spans 14 residues. CDR3 DNA: TGCAGTGCTTCTCGGGGGGGCCAGGCAGATACGCAGTATTTT. Its protein is CSASRGGQADTQYF.